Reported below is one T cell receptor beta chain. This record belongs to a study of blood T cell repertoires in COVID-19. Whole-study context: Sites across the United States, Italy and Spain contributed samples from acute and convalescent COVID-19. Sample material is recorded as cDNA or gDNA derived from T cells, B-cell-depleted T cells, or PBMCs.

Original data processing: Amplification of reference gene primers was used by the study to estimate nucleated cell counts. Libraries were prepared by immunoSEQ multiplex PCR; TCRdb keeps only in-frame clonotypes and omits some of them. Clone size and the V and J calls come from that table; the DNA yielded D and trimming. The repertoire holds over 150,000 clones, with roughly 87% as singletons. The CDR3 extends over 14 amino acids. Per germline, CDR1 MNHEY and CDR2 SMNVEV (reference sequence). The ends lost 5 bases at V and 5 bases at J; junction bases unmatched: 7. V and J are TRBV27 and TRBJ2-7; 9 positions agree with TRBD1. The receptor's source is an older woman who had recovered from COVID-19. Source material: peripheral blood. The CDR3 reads CASSPWDRDDEQYF. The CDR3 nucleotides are TGTGCCAGCAGTCCCTGGGACAGGGACGACGAGCAGTACTTC.